Included here is one T cell receptor beta chain sequence, with context. It has no known antigen specificity. The input lacks base qualities; no much larger clone sits a single base away. Receptor amplification or capture employed RT-PCR. Sequencing was carried out with a NextSeq 550. TCRdb reprocessed the public reads (quality trimming at Q25 with fastp, clone calling with MiXCR) and kept in-frame beta chains. Duplicate CDR3 protein sequences are folded into a single record with the most common DNA and genes. This sample is represented by 920,000 or so distinct CDR3 sequences; roughly 18% of them were singletons. The top ten clonotypes cover 5% to 6.5% of the sample. The cysteine opens and the phenylalanine closes a CDR3 of 14 amino acids. Just CDR3 DNA is preserved here, 42 bases in frame from base 1. V and J lose 8 bases and 0 bases, and a span of 12 bases separates them. The data are from a study of patients and donors after allogeneic stem cell transplantation (dated by TCRdb to 2020 to 2022).

The specimen sequenced was blood, either unsorted or a sorted T cell fraction (not recorded which). This chain is built from TRBV12-3 or TRBV12-4 and TRBJ2-3, with the identity of the D gene unclear. This clonotype originated in a human donor who was either an allogeneic HSCT recipient or a stem cell or donor lymphocyte infusion donor (not recorded which). It is not recorded whose cells these are; they may come from a transplant donor. CDR3 region: CASYDTRSTDTQYF. The nucleotide sequence is TGTGCCAGCTACGATACCCGCAGCACAGATACGCAGTATTTT.